What follows are 31 T cell receptor beta chains derived from one specimen sequenced in a study of OX40 agonist ivuxolimab in advanced cancers. Using immunoSEQ multiplex PCR, the repertoire was profiled, and TCRdb retains in-frame clones only, with some absent. The sample lists around 80,000 clones; about 85% were seen once. Source: CD4+ or CD8+ T cells sorted from blood, taken in a trial of the OX40 agonist ivuxolimab. These receptor sequences come from an adult with an advanced solid tumor such as melanoma, head and neck, liver or kidney cancer.

The V and J genes are TRBV2 and TRBJ2-7; D is ambiguous. The germline V and J ends were trimmed by 4 bases and 6 bases, with 10 bases remaining between them. The CDR3 length is 12 residues. CDR1 SNHLY and CDR2 FYNNEI come from the germline V gene. The CDR3 DNA is TGTGCCAGCAGTGGCCTACCTCTCGAGCAGTACTTC. Translating it yields CASSGLPLEQYF.

The chain employs TRBV6-5 and TRBJ2-3; 9 nucleotides agree with TRBD2. Germline loops: CDR1 MNHEY, CDR2 SVGAGI. This CDR3 region has 16 residues. V shed 2 bases and J 5 bases; nucleotides not matched to a gene: 8. As DNA, the CDR3 is TGTGCCAGCAGTTACACGGGCGGGAGGGTTAGAGATACGCAGTATTTT. This gives the protein CASSYTGGRVRDTQYF.

The chain has TRBV18 and TRBJ1-4; 9 bases map to TRBD1. The J segment lost 0 bases and the V segment lost 2 bases, leaving 7 bases of the junction unmatched. The CDR3 has 18 amino acids. Germline loops: CDR1 KGHSH, CDR2 LQKENI. CDR3 loop: CASSPRGQGFATNEKLFF. The CDR3 DNA follows: TGTGCCAGCTCACCAAGGGGACAGGGCTTCGCAACTAATGAAAAACTGTTTTTT.

Note on this clone: Other DNA sequences in this specimen translate into the identical CDR3. This chain uses TRBV7-2 with TRBJ2-5; D possibly corresponds to TRBD1 (5 bases). Between the trimmed V and J ends, which lost 1 base and 5 bases, there was a span of 11 bases. The CDR3 is made up of 14 amino acids. Germline V gene sequence: CDR1 SGHTA, CDR2 FQGNSA. CDR3 amino acids: CASSLDQGGETQYF. CDR3 nucleotides: TGTGCCAGCAGCTTAGACCAGGGCGGCGAGACCCAGTACTTC.

The V gene is TRBV15, the J gene TRBJ1-3; 11 nucleotides agree with TRBD1. This CDR3 comprises 16 residues. The V gene end was trimmed by 4 bases and the J gene end by 4 bases; junction bases not matched to a gene: 6. Germline V CDR1 and CDR2: LNHNV, YYDKDF (reference sequence). CDR3 loop: CATSTRTGGFGNTIYF. In DNA, the CDR3 is TGTGCCACCAGCACTAGGACAGGGGGCTTCGGAAACACCATATATTTT.

J is TRBJ1-1 and V is TRBV27; D is perhaps TRBD1 (6 bases). Germline assignment: CDR1 MNHEY and CDR2 SMNVEV (reference sequence). The V and J ends lost 7 bases and 0 bases respectively, with 15 bases between them. The CDR3 spans 15 residues. For the CDR3, the DNA is TGTGCCAGCATGCGGACAGCTACCATGAACACTGAAGCTTTCTTT. Protein sequence: CASMRTATMNTEAFF.

The rearrangement uses TRBV6-1 and TRBJ1-5; TRBD1 might be the D (5 bases). Trimming removed 5 bases at V and 8 bases at J, with 16 bases between. This CDR3 has 14 amino acids. Germline values: CDR1 MNHNS, CDR2 SASEGT. The CDR3 loop reads CASSQRGFWEPQHF. The CDR3 nucleotides read TGTGCCAGCAGTCAAAGGGGTTTTTGGGAGCCCCAGCATTTT.

The V gene is TRBV7-2, the J gene TRBJ2-5, with 7 bases that match TRBD1. The CDR3 sequence is 15 residues long. J gave up 3 bases and V 1 base, and 5 bases lay outside the gene matches. CDR1 is SGHTA, CDR2 FQGNSA, per germline. CDR3 protein: CASSLVGTAEETQYF. Written as DNA, the CDR3 is TGTGCCAGCAGCTTAGTCGGGACAGCGGAAGAGACCCAGTACTTC.

Note on this clone: The junction departs from germline at one end; a sequencing error may be responsible. Other nucleotide sequences in the sample specify the same CDR3. The CDR3 nucleotides are TGTGCCATCAGTGCCCGGGGGCCCCCCACAGATACGCAGTACTTT. This translates into CAISARGPPTDTQYF. The rearrangement joins TRBV10-3 to TRBJ2-3; D is perhaps TRBD1 or TRBD2 (6 bases each). In germline, CDR1 is ENHRY, CDR2 SYGVKD. The CDR3 contains 15 residues.

The rearrangement joins TRBV7-9 to TRBJ2-5, with TRBD1 matching over 7 bases. The J call is doubtful: the DNA matches TRBJ2-7 better. The CDR3 length is 13 residues. CDR1 SEHNR and CDR2 FQNEAQ come from the germline V gene (reference sequence). CDR3 sequence (DNA): TGTGCCAGCAGCCTCGGGACAGCCTACGAGCAGTACTTC. This translates into CASSLGTAYEQYF.

This chain connects TRBV19 to TRBJ2-7; 11 bases fit TRBD2. Germline values: CDR1 LNHDA, CDR2 SQIVND (reference sequence). CDR3 length equals 17 residues. V lost 10 bases to trimming and J lost 2 bases; unmatched junction nucleotides: 16. CDR3 sequence: CATSIKGGTSGTYEQYF. For the CDR3, the DNA is TGTGCCACCAGTATCAAGGGGGGGACTAGCGGCACCTACGAGCAGTACTTC.

The chain is built from TRBV2 and TRBJ2-5, with D possibly matching TRBD1 (7 bases). The end of the DNA fits TRBJ2-7 better, so the J call may be wrong. The CDR3 runs to 15 residues. Germline V gene data show CDR1 as SNHLY and CDR2 as FYNNEI. The CDR3: CASSDSRGEHPEQYF. The CDR3 region has the DNA TGTGCCAGCAGTGACTCCAGGGGGGAGCATCCCGAGCAGTACTTC.

This clone has a single count. The chain combines TRBV5-6 with TRBJ2-1; weak D call: TRBD2 (6 bases). The CDR3 spans 16 residues. The V gene's germline CDR1 is SGHDT and CDR2 YYEEEE. The ends were cut back, 1 base at V and 0 bases at J, with 11 bases in the middle. The chain's CDR3 is CASSLPTSFSYNEQFF. As DNA, the CDR3 is TGTGCCAGCAGCTTGCCAACTAGCTTCTCCTACAATGAGCAGTTCTTC.

This sequence joins TRBV2 and TRBJ1-1; D is unclear. The CDR3 runs 14 residues. Trimming pared 6 bases from V and 2 bases from J, leaving 13 bases between. Per germline, CDR1 SNHLY and CDR2 FYNNEI. CDR3 residues: CASSFGWGNTEAFF. The CDR3 nucleotides are TGTGCCAGCAGCTTCGGATGGGGAAACACTGAAGCTTTCTTT.

J is TRBJ1-2 and V is TRBV4-3; D gene ambiguous. V shed 3 bases and J shed 4 bases, with 15 bases lying between them. The CDR3 spans 15 residues. CDR1 and CDR2 (germline): LGHNA, YSLEER. In DNA, the CDR3 is TGCGCCAGCAGCCATCAACAGAACACCTTCTATGGCTACACCTTC. Translation gives CASSHQQNTFYGYTF.

This clone came up many times. V usage is TRBV4-2 and J usage is TRBJ1-1; D is ambiguous. The V gene lost 7 bases and the J gene lost 0 bases, with 9 bases spanning the gap. The CDR3 loop spans 13 amino acids. The germline gives CDR1 LGHNA, CDR2 YNFKEQ. The CDR3 sequence: CASIGIMNTEAFF. The CDR3 DNA sequence: TGTGCCAGCATAGGGATAATGAACACTGAAGCTTTCTTT.

This clone was detected ten times or more. Additional DNA sequences in this sample encode the identical CDR3. The CDR3 sequence: CSVEGLVPDTQYF. Here the CDR3 DNA reads TGCAGCGTTGAAGGACTAGTCCCAGATACGCAGTATTTT. The gene calls are TRBV29-1 and TRBJ2-3; D is perhaps TRBD2 (6 bases). CDR1 is SQVTM, CDR2 ANQGSEA, per germline. Between the trimmed V and J ends, which lost 1 base and 4 bases, there was a span of 9 bases. This CDR3 contains 13 residues.

V usage is TRBV19 and J usage is TRBJ1-5, with D uncertain. The V end was cut by 1 base, the J end by 5 bases, with 15 bases between. The CDR3 runs 16 residues. Germline V gives CDR1 LNHDA, CDR2 SQIVND (reference sequence). The CDR3 is CASSIVTAPRDQPQHF. Written as DNA, the CDR3 is TGTGCCAGTAGTATAGTAACAGCTCCTAGGGATCAGCCCCAGCATTTT.

This clone was counted between two and nine times. This chain uses TRBV11-2 with TRBJ2-7; the D is unclear. V was trimmed by 4 bases and J by 4 bases, leaving 5 bases between them. The CDR3 sequence is 11 residues long. Looked up from germline, CDR1 is SGHAT and CDR2 is FQNNGV. CDR3 DNA sequence: TGTGCCAGCAGCTCAGAATACGAGCAGTACTTC. Protein product: CASSSEYEQYF.

This rearrangement joins TRBV2 to TRBJ1-1, with 7 positions matching TRBD1. Germline V gene lookup returns CDR1 SNHLY and CDR2 FYNNEI. The CDR3 is 13 amino acids. Trimming cost V 7 bases and J 2 bases; bases outside gene matches: 4. The DNA of the CDR3 is TGTGCCAGCACCCGGGACAGCAACACTGAAGCTTTCTTT. Protein sequence: CASTRDSNTEAFF.

The gene calls are TRBV4-1 and TRBJ2-7; unclear D gene. The germline V gene encodes CDR1 MGHRA and CDR2 YSYEKL. The CDR3 has 16 amino acids. Trimming removed 0 bases from V and 2 bases from J, with 14 bases in between. Written as DNA, the CDR3 is TGCGCCAGCAGCCAAGATATTGGTCGCCGTACCTACGAGCAGTACTTC. Amino acids: CASSQDIGRRTYEQYF.

The chain links TRBV30 to TRBJ2-6; 8 bases agree with TRBD1. The ends lost 5 bases at V and 0 bases at J; junction bases unmatched: 9. The CDR3 totals 17 residues. The germline V gene encodes CDR1 GTSNPN and CDR2 SVGIG (reference sequence). CDR3 nucleotides: TGTGCCTGGGGGCCAGGGGGCTCCCTCTCTGGGGCCAACGTCCTGACTTTC. Translating it yields CAWGPGGSLSGANVLTF.

The chain uses TRBV5-6 and TRBJ1-6, with a possible D match to TRBD1 (6 bases). The CDR3 spans 14 residues. Germline V gene data show CDR1 as SGHDT and CDR2 as YYEEEE. The V gene lost 6 bases and the J gene lost 7 bases, with 14 bases spanning the gap. The CDR3 coding sequence is TGTGCCAGCACCTTTAGACAGGCGAATTCACCCCTCCACTTT. Amino acids: CASTFRQANSPLHF.

In its sample, this clone is medium-sized. The rearrangement joins TRBV4-1 to TRBJ2-5; possible D gene TRBD2, 5 bases. Trimming took off 8 bases at V and 4 bases at J, with 14 bases between the two ends. Germline V gene data show CDR1 as MGHRA and CDR2 as YSYEKL. The CDR3 sequence is 13 residues long. The CDR3: CASALARSETQYF. CDR3 sequence (DNA): TGCGCCAGCGCCCTAGCACGGTCAGAGACCCAGTACTTC.

This clone was seen a few times. V gene TRBV5-1 combines with J gene TRBJ2-7, with TRBD2 identical over 12 bases. The CDR3 covers 17 residues. Trimming took 3 bases from V and 6 from J; bases not matched to a gene: 13. Germline-derived CDR1 and CDR2 are SGHRS and YFSETQ. As DNA, the CDR3 is TGCGCCAGCAGCTCCGCGACTAGCGGGAGTTCAAGGGCCGAGCAGTACTTC. This encodes CASSSATSGSSRAEQYF.

This clone occurred once. V and J are TRBV19 and TRBJ2-7; D is unresolved. From germline, CDR1 is LNHDA and CDR2 SQIVND (reference sequence). V shed 0 bases and J shed 7 bases, with 13 bases lying between them. This CDR3 has 14 amino acids. The CDR3 loop reads CASSIDRQATEQYF. CDR3 nucleotides: TGTGCCAGTAGTATAGATCGCCAGGCGACTGAGCAGTACTTC.

This chain links TRBV27 with TRBJ1-6; 10 nucleotides line up with TRBD1. The CDR3 is made up of 18 amino acids. The V and J ends lost 2 bases and 7 bases, in that order; junction bases with no gene match: 11. The germline CDR1 and CDR2 sequences are MNHEY and SMNVEV (reference sequence). This chain's CDR3 is CASSLRPGQGLSNSPLHF. CDR3 DNA: TGTGCCAGCAGTTTAAGACCGGGACAGGGGTTATCGAATTCACCCCTCCACTTT.

This sequence joins TRBV21-1 and TRBJ2-7. TRBV21-1 is a recognized pseudogene. The CDR3 extends over 13 amino acids. In DNA, the CDR3 is TGTGCCAGCAGCAAAGTGGGGGTCTACGAGCAGTACTTC. Translation gives CASSKVGVYEQYF.

This sequence joins TRBV5-1 and TRBJ2-3; 7 bases are a match to TRBD1. In germline, CDR1 is SGHRS, CDR2 YFSETQ. CDR3 length: 16 residues. J gave up 2 bases and V 3 bases, and 9 bases lay outside the gene matches. The CDR3 protein is CASSWRSGQNTDTQYF. The CDR3 region has the DNA TGCGCCAGCAGCTGGCGGTCGGGACAGAACACAGATACGCAGTATTTT.

The CDR3 reads CASSPRDRVNEKLFF. CDR3 sequence (DNA): TGTGCCAGCAGCCCACGAGACAGAGTTAATGAAAAACTGTTTTTT. V usage is TRBV7-7 and J usage is TRBJ1-4; possibly TRBD1 for D (5 bases). The CDR3 extends over 15 amino acids. V was cut by 5 bases and J by 4 bases, with 14 bases left in between. Germline V gene lookup returns CDR1 SSHAT and CDR2 FNYEAQ (reference sequence).

The rearrangement links TRBV6-1 to TRBJ1-1; D is unclear. Trimming stripped 5 bases from V and 14 bases from J, with 24 bases between. CDR3 length equals 14 residues. Looked up from germline, CDR1 is MNHNS and CDR2 is SASEGT. The CDR3 DNA sequence: TGTGCCAGCAGTCGGATCTTAGATACTGAAGCTTTCTTCTTT. As protein: CASSRILDTEAFFF.